The 3 T cell receptor beta chains presented below share a single source sample, sequenced in a study of monozygotic twins with inflammatory bowel disease (dated by TCRdb to the late 2010s). The library was prepared using 5' RACE. Data came from an Illumina HiSeq 2500. Once TCRdb had reprocessed the reads, it stored one entry per CDR3 protein sequence and supplied no DNA. The sample table records 310,000 or so distinct CDR3 sequences. The top ten hold approximately 2% of the sample. Sequencing was performed on blood. The receptors come from a human donor with ulcerative colitis or Crohn's disease, or a healthy co-twin of an affected twin (not recorded which).

This chain joins TRBV4-1 and TRBJ2-3; TCRdb's D gene call, TRBD1, goes unchecked for lack of DNA. CDR1 is MGHRA and CDR2 is YSYEKL in the germline V gene. The CDR3 runs to 14 residues. The CDR3 sequence is CASSRRTGTDTQYF.

V is TRBV7-8 and J is TRBJ2-6; TCRdb calls TRBD1, which cannot be checked without DNA. The length of the CDR3 is 20 residues. Germline V gives CDR1 SGHVS, CDR2 FQNEAQ. CDR3 in amino acids: CASSVYGTGALSSGANVLTF.

The chain uses TRBV4-1 and TRBJ2-7; the TCRdb D gene call, TRBD2, has no DNA to confirm it. CDR1 is MGHRA, CDR2 YSYEKL, per germline. The CDR3 length is 14 residues. The CDR3 region is CASSHPGTSNEQYF.